This T cell receptor beta chain was found in a study of blood T cell repertoires in COVID-19. Turning to the study itself: Some COVID-19 samples were acute and others convalescent; all came from the United States, Italy and Spain.

This clone was recorded once. Germline-derived CDR1 and CDR2 are MNHEY and SMNVEV (reference sequence). V was pared by 6 bases and J by 4 bases, with 11 bases of the junction left unmatched. This CDR3 spans 15 amino acids. Original handling: Scientists estimated how many nucleated cells there were by amplifying reference gene primers. Assay: immunoSEQ multiplex PCR; the TCRdb copy retains only in-frame clones and omits some. Clone size and V and J calls were adopted from that table, with D and trimming inferred from the DNA. The table includes 65,000 to 95,000 clones, about 90% detected once. Sequencing was performed on peripheral blood. The TCR was taken from a man aged 45-60 years with active COVID-19. The genes are TRBV27 and TRBJ2-7; TRBD1 agrees at 8 bases. The CDR3 DNA is TGTGCCAGCAGACGCTCCGGGACAGGAGAATACGAGCAGTACTTC. It specifies CASRRSGTGEYEQYF.